This T cell receptor beta chain was sequenced for a study of shared clonotypes between healthy human individuals. The V segment lost 5 bases and the J segment 1 base; nucleotides outside the gene matches: 5. Germline V lookup: CDR1 MNHEY, CDR2 SVGAGI. This CDR3 comprises 15 residues. TCRdb's copy holds only in-frame clones and misses some; the assay was immunoSEQ multiplex PCR. The table includes more than 2 million clones, about 94% detected once. The chain couples TRBV6-5 to TRBJ2-3; 8 nucleotides match TRBD2. Material for sequencing was naive CD4+ T cells sorted from blood. Subset meaning: CD45RA+ positively selected. This receptor was obtained from a young man in good health. CDR3 sequence: CASSTWRGGTDTQYF. The DNA of the CDR3 is TGTGCCAGCAGTACGTGGCGGGGGGGCACAGATACGCAGTATTTT.